This T cell receptor (beta chain) was captured by sequencing in a study of cytomegalovirus exposure and HLA in healthy donors. With 2 bases removed from V and 7 bases from J, the gap between germline ends came to 15 bases. The germline V gene has CDR1 GTSNPN and CDR2 SVGIG (reference sequence). This CDR3 contains 14 residues. PCR involved 60 Vbeta and 13 Jbeta primers. The repertoire was sequenced with immunoSEQ multiplex PCR; TCRdb's copy has only in-frame clones and lacks some. The sample records 98,000 or so clones, 75% to 80% being singletons. The V and J genes are TRBV30 and TRBJ1-5; possible D gene TRBD1, 6 bases. This clonotype was obtained from a man aged 55 to 70 in good health and CMV-seropositive. Sequenced: PBMCs. CDR3 sequence reads: CAWSPTGLRQPQHF. In nucleotides, the CDR3 is TGTGCCTGGAGTCCCACAGGGCTGAGACAGCCCCAGCATTTT.